The next 20 T cell receptor beta chains were all read from a single sample in a study of blood T cell repertoires in COVID-19 (dated by TCRdb to 2019 to 2021). Library preparation employed the immunoSEQ multiplex PCR assay. Here the immuneACCESS table is served through TCRdb, limited to in-frame sequences with V and J called. Missing clones are a known gap in these copies; in checked studies unresolved V genes cover under half, and the rest lacks a known reason. In this sample the table shows fewer than 300,000 clones, about 93% of which occur a single time. The ten largest make up 1% to 1.3% of the sample. Sequencing was performed on PBMCs or T cells enriched from blood (not recorded which). The receptors shown here come from a woman aged 25 to 39 who had recovered from COVID-19.

This sequence joins TRBV7-8 and TRBJ2-5; maybe TRBD1 (6 bases). The germline gives CDR1 SGHVS, CDR2 FQNEAQ. The CDR3 extends over 15 amino acids. Trimming removed 4 bases from V and 2 bases from J, with 14 bases in between. The CDR3: CASSSDRSWQETQYF. The CDR3, as DNA: TGTGCCAGCAGCTCGGACAGATCCTGGCAAGAGACCCAGTACTTC.

The chain has TRBV5-6 and TRBJ1-6; tentative D call: TRBD1 (6 bases). The CDR3 sequence is 14 residues long. Trimming removed 1 base from V and 9 bases from J, with 11 bases in between. The germline gives CDR1 SGHDT, CDR2 YYEEEE. The CDR3: CASSLRGASSPLHF. DNA for the CDR3: TGTGCCAGCAGCTTGCGGGGGGCAAGTTCACCCCTCCACTTT. The whole variable domain, remainder taken from reference TRBV5-6 and TRBJ1-6, is DAGVTQSPTHLIKTRGQQVTLRCSPKSGHDTVSWYQQALGQGPQFIFQYYEEEERQRGNFPDRFSGHQFPNYSSELNVNALLLGDSALYLCASSLRGASSPLHFGNGTRLTVT.

The chain carries TRBV5-1 and TRBJ1-5, with D tentatively TRBD1 (6 bases). Between the trimmed V and J ends, which lost 5 bases and 1 base, there was a span of 10 bases. Germline-derived CDR1 and CDR2 are SGHRS and YFSETQ. CDR3 length equals 14 residues. Here the CDR3 reads CASSLGQSNQPQHF. The DNA for the CDR3 is TGCGCCAGCAGTCTCGGACAGAGCAATCAGCCCCAGCATTTT. Full variable domain (outside the CDR3, taken from reference TRBV5-1 and TRBJ1-5): KAGVTQTPRYLIKTRGQQVTLSCSPISGHRSVSWYQQTPGQGLQFLFEYFSETQRNKGNFPGRFSGRQFSNSRSEMNVSTLELGDSALYLCASSLGQSNQPQHFGDGTRLSIL.

The chain employs TRBV28 and TRBJ2-7; 7 bases align to TRBD1. V dropped 3 bases and J dropped 0; count of bases not matched to a gene: 17. Germline assignment: CDR1 MDHEN and CDR2 SYDVKM. The CDR3 runs 19 residues. The CDR3 reads CASSLAPIRTGRSSYEQYF. The CDR3 DNA is TGTGCCAGCAGTTTGGCCCCCATCCGGACAGGAAGAAGCTCCTACGAGCAGTACTTC.

The chain employs TRBV5-1 and TRBJ2-5, with 9 bases aligning to TRBD2. CDR1 and CDR2 from the germline V gene are SGHRS and YFSETQ. The CDR3 runs 17 residues. V trimming: 5 bases; J trimming: 0 bases; junction bases outside the gene matches: 11. CDR3: CASRMGLLAGNQETQYF. The CDR3 DNA reads TGCGCCAGCAGGATGGGTTTGCTAGCGGGGAACCAAGAGACCCAGTACTTC.

This rearrangement joins TRBV28 to TRBJ2-7; D perhaps matches TRBD1 (6 bases). This CDR3 has 12 amino acids. Germline lookup yields CDR1 MDHEN and CDR2 SYDVKM. V lost 6 bases and J 4 bases, leaving 10 bases between the germline ends. CDR3 sequence: CASSITGYEQYF. CDR3 nucleotide sequence: TGTGCCAGCAGCATAACAGGGTACGAGCAGTACTTC.

J is TRBJ2-2 and V is TRBV5-1; 10 bases agree with TRBD2. With V trimmed by 0 bases and J by 4 bases, 0 bases remained unmatched. The CDR3 is 15 residues long. Germline V lookup: CDR1 SGHRS, CDR2 YFSETQ. CDR3 nucleotides: TGCGCCAGCAGCTTGGAGCGGGAGGGCACCGGGGAGCTGTTTTTT. Its translation is CASSLEREGTGELFF.

This chain joins TRBV28 and TRBJ2-7; 7 nucleotides line up with TRBD2. The V segment lost 5 bases and the J segment 2 bases; nucleotides outside the gene matches: 6. The CDR3 is made up of 14 amino acids. Germline CDR1 MDHEN, CDR2 SYDVKM. The CDR3 DNA reads TGTGCCAGCAGTAAGGGACTATTTCCCTACGAGCAGTACTTC. Translated, it gives CASSKGLFPYEQYF.

The chain links TRBV19 to TRBJ2-7; TRBD1 matches at 8 bases. Trimming cost V 2 bases and J 5 bases; bases outside gene matches: 2. The CDR3 runs 13 residues. The V gene's germline CDR1 is LNHDA and CDR2 SQIVND (reference sequence). CDR3 region: CASSITGGNEQYF. CDR3 nucleotides: TGTGCCAGTAGTATAACAGGGGGAAACGAGCAGTACTTC.

The rearrangement links TRBV5-1 to TRBJ2-1, with D maybe TRBD1 (5 bases). Trimming pared 1 base from V and 3 bases from J, leaving 8 bases between. Germline CDR1 reads SGHRS; CDR2 reads YFSETQ. CDR3 length equals 14 residues. As DNA, the CDR3 is TGCGCCAGCAGCTTGAGACAGATCTACAATGAGCAGTTCTTC. This sequence encodes CASSLRQIYNEQFF. The full variable domain, completed using reference TRBV5-1 and TRBJ2-1, is KAGVTQTPRYLIKTRGQQVTLSCSPISGHRSVSWYQQTPGQGLQFLFEYFSETQRNKGNFPGRFSGRQFSNSRSEMNVSTLELGDSALYLCASSLRQIYNEQFFGPGTRLTVL.

The chain links TRBV28 to TRBJ1-1; a weak D match, TRBD1 (5 bases). Between the trimmed V and J ends, which lost 3 bases and 3 bases, there was a span of 14 bases. Germline-derived CDR1 and CDR2 are MDHEN and SYDVKM. The CDR3 spans 15 residues. The CDR3 sequence is CASSLFSAGDTEAFF. The CDR3 coding sequence is TGTGCCAGCAGTTTGTTCTCCGCGGGGGACACTGAAGCTTTCTTT.

This clone came up once. The CDR3 DNA follows: TGTGCCAGCAGACCACAGGGGGCTGGGTCACCCCTCCACTTT. This sequence encodes CASRPQGAGSPLHF. This chain connects TRBV7-9 to TRBJ1-6, with TRBD1 matching over 9 bases. The V and J ends lost 6 bases and 10 bases, in that order; junction bases with no gene match: 7. The germline V gene encodes CDR1 SEHNR and CDR2 FQNEAQ (reference sequence). The CDR3 consists of 14 residues.

This clone came up once. The V call is TRBV12-3 or TRBV12-4, the J call TRBJ2-2; no clear D. CDR3 length equals 13 residues. With 0 bases removed from V and 5 bases from J, the gap between germline ends came to 4 bases. The CDR3, as DNA: TGTGCCAGCAGTTTAGCCCCAACCGGGGAGCTGTTTTTT. Its protein is CASSLAPTGELFF.

This chain connects TRBV6-5 to TRBJ1-3; a possible D gene is TRBD1 (5 bases). CDR1 is MNHEY and CDR2 is SVGAGI in the germline V gene. The CDR3 has 15 residues. V dropped 0 bases and J dropped 0 bases, with 6 bases sitting between them. Here the CDR3 reads CASSYSTDSGNTIYF. Here the CDR3 DNA reads TGTGCCAGCAGTTACTCGACAGACTCTGGAAACACCATATATTTT.

This sequence joins TRBV24-1 and TRBJ1-5; 7 bases match TRBD1. V was pared by 9 bases and J by 4 bases, with 5 bases of the junction left unmatched. This CDR3 has 13 residues. Germline values: CDR1 KGHDR, CDR2 SFDVKD. The CDR3 DNA sequence: TGTGCCACCCAGAACAGGGGTAATCAGCCCCAGCATTTT. Protein sequence: CATQNRGNQPQHF.

The chain has TRBV19 and TRBJ1-6; D remains ambiguous. The germline CDR1 and CDR2 sequences are LNHDA and SQIVND (reference sequence). Trimming shortened V by 5 bases and J by 7 bases, and 9 bases separated the two germline ends. CDR3 length: 13 amino acids. The CDR3 sequence: CASSPVLNSPLHF. The CDR3 DNA sequence: TGTGCCAGTAGTCCCGTATTGAATTCACCCCTCCACTTT.

The chain combines TRBV7-9 with TRBJ2-1; 10 bases map to TRBD1. The CDR3 extends over 18 amino acids. CDR1 is SEHNR, CDR2 FQNEAQ, per germline (reference sequence). V lost 2 bases to trimming and J lost 7 bases; unmatched junction nucleotides: 14. CDR3: CASSLRTGGSPNINEQFF. The CDR3 DNA is TGTGCCAGCAGCTTAAGGACAGGGGGATCACCGAACATTAATGAGCAGTTCTTC. Complete variable domain (other parts from reference TRBV7-9 and TRBJ2-1): DTGVSQNPRHKITKRGQNVTFRCDPISEHNRLYWYRQTLGQGPEFLTYFQNEAQLEKSRLLSDRFSAERPKGSFSTLEIQRTEQGDSAMYLCASSLRTGGSPNINEQFFGPGTRLTVL.

The chain carries TRBV7-9 and TRBJ1-5; 8 positions match TRBD1. The CDR3 totals 14 residues. CDR1 and CDR2 from the germline V gene are SEHNR and FQNEAQ (reference sequence). V shed 6 bases and J 4 bases; nucleotides not matched to a gene: 5. This CDR3 is CASSSGGANQPQHF. The CDR3 region has the DNA TGTGCCAGCAGTTCAGGGGGCGCAAATCAGCCCCAGCATTTT.

The chain recombines TRBV28 with TRBJ1-6; TRBD1 is a possible D gene (6 bases). The CDR3 sequence is 15 residues long. The V and J ends lost 10 bases and 4 bases respectively, with 17 bases between them. Germline lookup yields CDR1 MDHEN and CDR2 SYDVKM. CDR3 sequence: CATKSPQGYNSPLHF. The CDR3 DNA reads as TGTGCCACCAAAAGCCCACAGGGTTATAATTCACCCCTCCACTTT.

The count of this clone is one. The rearrangement joins TRBV28 to TRBJ2-3, with 8 nucleotides matching TRBD2. CDR1 MDHEN and CDR2 SYDVKM come from the germline V gene. With V trimmed by 4 bases and J by 0 bases, 9 bases remained unmatched. This CDR3 has 17 amino acids. The CDR3 reads CASSSPKAGGSTDTQYF. In DNA form, the CDR3 reads TGTGCCAGCAGTTCACCAAAGGCGGGGGGAAGCACAGATACGCAGTATTTT.